These T cell receptor beta chains were read from a single sample in a study of metastatic and nonmetastatic thyroid tumors. TCRdb re-called the PCR reads via MiXCR. Counted here are approximately 24,000 clones, 20% to 25% occurring once; the ten biggest clones make up about 25%. Material for sequencing was blood. These receptors all stem from a male donor with papillary thyroid cancer or a benign thyroid nodule (not recorded which). Some clones in this sample may be carry-over from other donors' samples. Each CDR3 is given with its conserved first and last residue. The order of the fields is CDR3 protein, J gene, V gene.

CVSSTVGQITGELFF,TRBJ2-2,TRBV6-1
CASSAGAPNEKLFF,TRBJ1-4,TRBV5-1
CASSLGGTANTEAFF,TRBJ1-1,TRBV7-9
CDRSLLRRDGFTF,TRBJ1-2,TRBV11-3
CASSQDVRGRTYNEQFF,TRBJ2-1,TRBV4-2
CASSSQGDTEAFF,TRBJ1-1,TRBV5-4
CASSSRTGNTEAFF,TRBJ1-1,TRBV7-6
CASSLWREAEAFF,TRBJ1-1,TRBV5-1
CASSLGRGSYEQYF,TRBJ2-7,TRBV27
CASSQEGVLRSGANVLTF,TRBJ2-6,TRBV4-3
CATTPKEEWSYEQYF,TRBJ2-7,TRBV19
CASSLDLWRGIGDEQYF,TRBJ2-7,TRBV11-2
CASRLWGYSGRRNSQYF,TRBJ2-3,TRBV28
CASSLRGGHNQPQHF,TRBJ1-5,TRBV7-4
CATSREVAGGAYNEQFF,TRBJ2-1,TRBV15
CAISETTTGPDTQYF,TRBJ2-3,TRBV10-3
CASSFTSGTDFFAGGYTF,TRBJ1-2,TRBV7-9
CASSLVTSGGGDKKYF,TRBJ2-3,TRBV4-2
CSFQQDSGNTRYF,TRBJ1-3,TRBV20-1
CASSVDRSRGYTF,TRBJ1-2,TRBV11-2
CASSYSGAGIVDQFF,TRBJ2-1,TRBV6-5
CASSYSKGYEQYF,TRBJ2-7,TRBV6-2/TRBV6-3